The present TCR beta chain was sequenced within a study of OX40 agonist ivuxolimab in advanced cancers. Assay used: immunoSEQ multiplex PCR; TCRdb lists only in-frame clones, some missing. The sample comprises tens of thousands of clones, 88% of which are singletons, and around 10% rests with the top ten. The CDR3 totals 15 residues. The germline V gene encodes CDR1 SGHTA and CDR2 FQGTGA. V lost 1 base to trimming and J lost 3 bases; unmatched junction nucleotides: 2. Study-wide results and caveats: The antigen specificity of the peripheral T cells (those that were expanded) was not determined. Averaging showed that CD8+ T cells had more expanded clones than CD4+ did.

Blood was sampled at baseline, cycle 4 day 1, and cycle 7 day 1. Turning to this clone: The target antigen is unknown.

The TCR comes from an adult with an advanced solid tumor such as melanoma, head and neck, liver or kidney cancer. The material was CD4+ or CD8+ T cells sorted from blood, obtained in a trial of the OX40 agonist ivuxolimab. The genes are TRBV7-3 and TRBJ2-1; the match to TRBD1 covers 8 bases. The CDR3, as DNA: TGTGCCAGCAGCTTAAGTGGACAGGGCTACAATGAGCAGTTCTTC. Amino acids: CASSLSGQGYNEQFF.